This is a list of T cell receptor beta chains from one sample in a study of shared clonotypes between healthy human individuals. TCRdb keeps only in-frame clones here, not all; method: immunoSEQ multiplex PCR. The data show a few million clones, 90% to 95% seen once. Sequencing used naive CD4+ T cells sorted from blood. The source is a man between 18 and 35 years old in good health. Both conserved end residues are part of each CDR3. The D gene is left open where the match is weak. Rows give clone size only sometimes, using once, few, many, or a class for an expanded clone.

V gene	clone size	J gene	D gene	CDR3 protein	CDR3 DNA
TRBV9	once	TRBJ2-3	TRBD2	CASSPRDSGRTNTQYF	TGTGCCAGCAGCCCCCGGGATAGCGGGAGGACAAATACGCAGTATTTT
TRBV6-5	.	TRBJ1-3	.	CASSWRGVSSGNTIYF	TGTGCCAGCAGTTGGAGGGGGGTTAGCTCTGGAAACACCATATATTTT
TRBV6-1	.	TRBJ2-7	.	CASSDGAGALNRYF	TGTGCCAGCAGTGATGGGGCAGGGGCGTTGAATCGGTACTTC
TRBV2	.	TRBJ2-7	.	CASSVGVSEQYF	TGTGCCAGCAGTGTAGGGGTGAGCGAGCAGTACTTC
TRBV27	.	TRBJ1-2	TRBD1	CASRLQGAGNGYTF	TGTGCCAGCAGATTGCAGGGGGCCGGGAATGGCTACACCTTC
TRBV6-5	.	TRBJ1-5	.	CASSTGRNQPQHF	TGTGCCAGCAGTACTGGGCGCAATCAGCCCCAGCATTTT
TRBV27	.	TRBJ2-1	TRBD1	CASSLRGGWANEQFF	TGTGCCAGCAGTTTAAGAGGGGGCTGGGCCAATGAGCAGTTCTTC
TRBV9	.	TRBJ1-1	.	CASSVGVTPREAFF	TGTGCCAGCAGCGTGGGCGTTACTCCCCGAGAGGCTTTCTTT
TRBV18	.	TRBJ2-7	.	CASSTDAGPYEQYF	TGTGCCAGCTCAACAGATGCAGGGCCCTACGAGCAGTACTTC
TRBV5-1	.	TRBJ2-7	TRBD2	CASSWGGSTYEQYF	TGCGCCAGCAGTTGGGGCGGGAGCACCTACGAGCAGTACTTC
TRBV27	.	TRBJ2-1	TRBD1	CASSRGQGAFNEQFF	TGTGCCAGCAGTAGGGGACAGGGGGCTTTCAATGAGCAGTTCTTC
TRBV7-9	.	TRBJ2-3	TRBD2	CASSFAGLAGSFTDTQYF	TGTGCCAGCAGCTTTGCGGGACTAGCGGGTTCCTTCACAGATACGCAGTATTTT
TRBV15	.	TRBJ2-3	TRBD2	CATSRDYVKQYF	TGTGCCACCTCCCGGGACTACGTTAAGCAGTATTTT
TRBV2	.	TRBJ1-2	.	CASSTDNYGYTF	TGTGCCAGCAGTACTGACAACTATGGCTACACCTTC
TRBV30	.	TRBJ2-7	TRBD1	CAAEQGYEQYF	TGTGCCGCCGAACAGGGGTACGAGCAGTACTTC
TRBV10-3	.	TRBJ1-5	.	CATAEGNSNQPQHF	TGTGCCACCGCCGAAGGGAACAGCAATCAGCCCCAGCATTTT